This passage covers 19 T cell receptor beta chains from one sample sequenced in a study of Ad26.COV2.S vaccination and SARS-CoV-2 variants. Assay: immunoSEQ multiplex PCR; the TCRdb copy retains only in-frame clones and omits some. Among 350,000 to 500,000 clones listed, around 91% were seen once. Treatment denoted: roughly 19 received Ad26.COV2.S at low or high dose, single or two shots; about five received placebo; per-sample allocation not given. Following the first vaccine or placebo injection, samples were taken on day 63. The input for sequencing was peripheral blood, taken in a trial of Ad26.COV2.S vaccine versus placebo. The receptors shown here come from a person between 18 and 59 years old who received the Ad26.COV2.S COVID-19 vaccine or a placebo.

This chain uses TRBV2 with TRBJ2-3; 10 nucleotides agree with TRBD1. The V and J ends lost 7 bases and 4 bases, in that order; junction bases with no gene match: 8. The CDR3 contains 15 residues. In germline, CDR1 is SNHLY, CDR2 FYNNEI. The CDR3 nucleotides are TGTGCCAGCAAGAAGACAGGGGGCAACGCAGATACGCAGTATTTT. Its protein product is CASKKTGGNADTQYF.

The rearrangement uses TRBV11-3 and TRBJ1-1; TRBD1 might be the D (5 bases). Germline V gene lookup returns CDR1 SGHNT and CDR2 YENEEA. Trimming pared 5 bases from V and 0 bases from J, leaving 10 bases between. This CDR3 spans 14 amino acids. CDR3 sequence (DNA): TGTGCCAGCAGCCAAGACAGCATGAACACTGAAGCTTTCTTT. Translating gives CASSQDSMNTEAFF. Together with reference TRBV11-3 and TRBJ1-1, the CDR3 gives the full variable domain: EAGVVQSPRYKIIEKKQPVAFWCNPISGHNTLYWYLQNLGQGPELLIRYENEEAVDDSQLPKDRFSAERLKGVDSTLKIQPAELGDSAVYLCASSQDSMNTEAFFGQGTRLTVV.

The chain couples TRBV27 to TRBJ2-1, with 7 bases matching TRBD2. This CDR3 is built from 11 residues. Trimming removed 7 bases from V and 10 bases from J; junction bases left unmatched: 4. The V gene's germline CDR1 is MNHEY and CDR2 SMNVEV (reference sequence). Written as DNA, the CDR3 is TGTGCCAGCATTCTTAGCGGGGAGCAGTTCTTC. This codes for CASILSGEQFF.

This chain joins TRBV7-2 and TRBJ2-3; D might be TRBD2 (6 bases). The CDR3 is 14 amino acids. Per the germline V gene, CDR1 is SGHTA and CDR2 is FQGNSA. Trimming shortened V by 4 bases and J by 3 bases, and 11 bases separated the two germline ends. The DNA of the CDR3 is TGTGCCAGCAGCTCTAGACTAGAAACAGATACGCAGTATTTT. Protein sequence: CASSSRLETDTQYF. Variable domain in full (rest from reference TRBV7-2 and TRBJ2-3): GAGVSQSPSNKVTEKGKDVELRCDPISGHTALYWYRQSLGQGLEFLIYFQGNSAPDKSGLPSDRFSAERTGGSVSTLTIQRTQQEDSAVYLCASSSRLETDTQYFGPGTRLTVL.

V gene TRBV11-2 combines with J gene TRBJ1-2; D is unclear. CDR3 size: 17 residues. CDR1 and CDR2 (germline): SGHAT, FQNNGV. V lost 0 bases and J lost 1, with 15 bases in between. The CDR3 loop reads CASSLDLPGRSNYGYTF. CDR3 sequence (DNA): TGTGCCAGCAGCTTAGACCTCCCCGGCCGGAGTAACTATGGCTACACCTTC.

To note about this clone: The identical CDR3 is also encoded by other nucleotide sequences in the sample. The chain combines TRBV15 with TRBJ2-7; D is unclear. This CDR3 comprises 13 residues. From germline, CDR1 is LNHNV and CDR2 YYDKDF (reference sequence). V was shortened by 0 bases and J by 2 bases, with 5 bases between the two germline ends. CDR3 protein: CATSRDRTYEQYF. The CDR3, as DNA: TGTGCCACCAGCAGAGACCGTACCTACGAGCAGTACTTC.

This clone was counted only a few times. The chain uses TRBV29-1 and TRBJ2-7; 10 bases are shared with TRBD2. Trimming took 6 bases from V and 7 from J; bases not matched to a gene: 15. The V gene's germline CDR1 is SQVTM and CDR2 ANQGSEA. The CDR3 totals 15 residues. In nucleotides, the CDR3 is TGCAGCGTCGCGGGGCTAGCGGGAGTTGCGTGGGAGCAGTACTTC. Amino acids: CSVAGLAGVAWEQYF.

This sequence joins TRBV9 and TRBJ2-1; D is tentatively TRBD1 or TRBD2 (5 bases each). Germline V gene sequence: CDR1 SGDLS, CDR2 YYNGEE. Deletions cut 0 bases from V and 7 bases from J, with 11 bases between. The CDR3 is 14 amino acids. The CDR3 loop is CASSVAGTGNEQFF. The CDR3 DNA reads TGTGCCAGCAGCGTAGCCGGGACGGGGAATGAGCAGTTCTTC.

The chain couples TRBV4-2 to TRBJ2-7; D perhaps matches TRBD2 (6 bases). Trimming pared 0 bases from V and 7 bases from J, leaving 13 bases between. CDR3 length: 14 amino acids. From germline, CDR1 is LGHNA and CDR2 YNFKEQ. The CDR3 protein is CASSQDQAAGEQYF. Written as DNA, the CDR3 is TGTGCCAGCAGCCAAGATCAGGCGGCGGGGGAGCAGTACTTC.

In this sample, this clone turned up once. The chain is built from TRBV6-2 or TRBV6-3 and TRBJ1-1; possible D gene TRBD1, 5 bases. Trimming took off 4 bases at V and 5 bases at J, with 11 bases between the two ends. The CDR3 consists of 13 residues. Germline V gene lookup returns CDR1 MNHEY and CDR2 SVGEGT. CDR3 coding DNA: TGTGCCAGCAGTTTCCAGGGATGGACTGAAGCTTTCTTT. Encoded protein: CASSFQGWTEAFF.

V is TRBV28 and J is TRBJ2-1, with 8 bases identical to TRBD2. V lost 1 base and J lost 7; bases outside the gene matches: 6. The CDR3 spans 15 residues. Germline CDR1 MDHEN, CDR2 SYDVKM. The CDR3 reads CASSLYSGIGNEQFF. DNA of the CDR3: TGTGCCAGCAGTTTATATAGCGGGATAGGAAATGAGCAGTTCTTC.

This chain uses TRBV20-1 with TRBJ2-3, with D tentatively TRBD2 (5 bases). The CDR3 consists of 17 residues. V lost 3 bases, J lost 1 base, and 20 bases lay in between. Germline V gives CDR1 DFQATT, CDR2 SNEGSKA (reference sequence). The CDR3 spells CSASLLGRGFGTDTQYF. CDR3 DNA: TGCAGTGCTAGTTTACTGGGTAGAGGGTTCGGCACAGATACGCAGTATTTT.

This clone was observed a single time. This chain connects TRBV27 to TRBJ2-1; 7 bases map to TRBD2. The CDR3 extends over 16 amino acids. Germline loops: CDR1 MNHEY, CDR2 SMNVEV (reference sequence). Trimming took 4 bases from V and 6 from J; bases not matched to a gene: 12. CDR3 nucleotide sequence: TGTGCCAGCAGTTACTTGACTAGCCGGGGTCTCAATGAGCAGTTCTTC. Translating it yields CASSYLTSRGLNEQFF.

The chain combines TRBV7-6 with TRBJ2-1; TRBD1 matches 9 bases. In germline, CDR1 is SGHVS, CDR2 FNYEAQ. This CDR3 has 13 residues. With 10 bases clipped from V and 5 bases from J, the junction kept 6 bases outside the gene matches. CDR3 region: CAIRTGADNEQFF. The DNA for the CDR3 is TGTGCCATTCGGACAGGGGCGGACAATGAGCAGTTCTTC.

J is TRBJ2-3 and V is TRBV4-2, with 7 bases fitting TRBD2. Unmatched junction bases numbered 14, after V lost 4 bases and J lost 1 base. This CDR3 comprises 18 residues. The germline V gene has CDR1 LGHNA and CDR2 YNFKEQ. The CDR3: CASSPKIRAGEGTDTQYF. CDR3 nucleotides: TGTGCCAGCAGCCCTAAGATCAGGGCGGGAGAGGGCACAGATACGCAGTATTTT.

V usage is TRBV6-2 or TRBV6-3 and J usage is TRBJ2-2; unclear D gene. Germline V CDR1 and CDR2: MNHEY, SVGEGT. Between the trimmed V and J ends, which lost 0 bases and 7 bases, there was a span of 6 bases. The CDR3 contains 13 residues. DNA of the CDR3: TGTGCCAGCAGTTACTCGTGGGACGGGGAGCTGTTTTTT. Translating gives CASSYSWDGELFF.

V gene TRBV6-1 combines with J gene TRBJ2-6; no definite D call. CDR1 is MNHNS, CDR2 SASEGT, per germline. The CDR3 loop spans 13 amino acids. The V end was cut by 2 bases, the J end by 1 base, with 0 bases between. As DNA, the CDR3 is TGTGCCAGCAGTGAATCTGGGGCCAACGTCCTGACTTTC. This sequence encodes CASSESGANVLTF.

V usage is TRBV27 and J usage is TRBJ1-6; TRBD1 is a possible D gene (6 bases). Germline V gives CDR1 MNHEY, CDR2 SMNVEV (reference sequence). The CDR3 length is 14 residues. V dropped 5 bases and J dropped 9 bases, with 14 bases sitting between them. CDR3 in DNA: TGTGCCAGCAGTATCCGGGACACGATTTCACCCCTCCACTTT. Translation: CASSIRDTISPLHF.

There are a few counts of this clone. The chain uses TRBV28 and TRBJ2-7; 8 nucleotides line up with TRBD2. Germline CDR1 MDHEN, CDR2 SYDVKM. CDR3 length: 15 amino acids. Trimming took 5 bases from V and 6 from J; bases not matched to a gene: 12. DNA of the CDR3: TGTGCCAGCAGTGTTAGCGGGGACGGGGCATCCGAGCAGTACTTC. Protein: CASSVSGDGASEQYF. The entire variable domain, with the rest obtained from reference TRBV28 and TRBJ2-7, is as follows: DVKVTQSSRYLVKRTGEKVFLECVQDMDHENMFWYRQDPGLGLRLIYFSYDVKMKEKGDIPEGYSVSREKKERFSLILESASTNQTSMYLCASSVSGDGASEQYFGPGTRLTVT.